What follows are 8 T cell receptor beta chains derived from one specimen sequenced in a study of Graves' ophthalmopathy and Graves' hyperthyroidism. For repertoire sequencing, the TCR beta CDR3 regions were amplified from RNA transcripts. First-round RT-PCR used HTBI primers; second-round multiplex PCR followed. A single record per CDR3 protein comes from TCRdb applying MiXCR to the multiplex PCR reads. The sample has approximately 1.2 million distinct CDR3 sequences; about 35% are singletons. The sample consisted of peripheral blood or thyroid tissue (not recorded which). The receptors originated from an adult man with Graves' hyperthyroidism.

A few counts support this clonotype. This chain links TRBV9 with TRBJ1-6, with 8 bases that match TRBD1. From germline, CDR1 is SGDLS and CDR2 YYNGEE. There are 15 residues in the CDR3. With V trimmed by 0 bases and J by 9 bases, 5 bases remained unmatched. The chain's CDR3 is CASSVDGTGGSPLHF. CDR3 bases: TGTGCCAGCAGCGTAGACGGGACAGGAGGTTCACCCCTCCACTTT.

About this clonotype itself: A much larger clone differs from this one at a single base, so this may be a read error. This chain links TRBV5-1 with TRBJ1-1; 7 bases line up with TRBD1. Germline loops: CDR1 SGHRS, CDR2 YFSETQ. The CDR3 is 15 residues long. V was clipped by 7 bases and J by 5 bases; unmatched bases: 14. The CDR3 sequence: CASSSTQGSCTEAFF. CDR3 coding DNA: TGCGCCAGCTCAAGTACACAGGGGAGTTGTACTGAAGCTTTCTTT.

DNA for the CDR3: TGCAGTGCTAGTGGCGGGAGGGAATTGCACGAGCAGTACTTC. It codes for CSASGGRELHEQYF. The chain recombines TRBV20-1 with TRBJ2-7; 9 bases are a match to TRBD2. The CDR3 loop spans 14 amino acids. The V gene's germline CDR1 is DFQATT and CDR2 SNEGSKA (reference sequence). The junction had 8 bases not matched to a gene; V was cut back by 3 bases and J by 5 bases.

This clonotype was counted at least ten times. This chain links TRBV7-9 with TRBJ1-2; tentatively, D is TRBD1 (5 bases). V was shortened by 1 base and J by 6 bases, with 9 bases between the two germline ends. Germline CDR1 is SEHNR and CDR2 is FQNEAQ (reference sequence). CDR3 size: 13 residues. CDR3 loop: CASSLGTTHGYTF. CDR3 bases: TGTGCCAGCAGCTTAGGGACAACTCATGGCTACACCTTC.

The V gene is TRBV5-4, the J gene TRBJ1-2; 9 bases match TRBD1. Germline loops: CDR1 SGHNT, CDR2 YYREEE (reference sequence). V trimming: 0 bases; J trimming: 8 bases; junction bases outside the gene matches: 8. The CDR3 runs to 15 residues. This chain's CDR3 is CASSLDWGTGKGYTF. The CDR3 DNA follows: TGTGCCAGCAGCTTGGATTGGGGGACAGGGAAAGGCTACACCTTC.

The sample holds many counts of this clonotype. The V call is TRBV25-1, the J call TRBJ1-1, with 9 positions matching TRBD1. Germline V CDR1 and CDR2: MGHDK, SYGVNS. The trim removed 6 bases at V and 3 bases at J, leaving 5 bases unmatched. This CDR3 comprises 14 residues. CDR3 bases: TGTGCCAGCAGCAGGGACAGGGAATACACTGAAGCTTTCTTT. It yields the protein CASSRDREYTEAFF. The full variable domain, in which reference TRBV25-1 and TRBJ1-1 provide the parts outside the CDR3, is EADIYQTPRYLVIGTGKKITLECSQTMGHDKMYWYQQDPGMELHLIHYSYGVNSTEKGDLSSESTVSRIRTEHFPLTLESARPSHTSQYLCASSRDREYTEAFFGQGTRLTVV.

Comments on this clonotype: A much larger clone lies one base from this, so it may be a read error. V and J are TRBV6-6 and TRBJ1-1; D call uncertain. This CDR3 spans 16 amino acids. Germline CDR1 and CDR2: MNHNY and SVGAGI (reference sequence). The CDR3 coding sequence is TGTGCCATCAGTTACGATGCCGGGAACTTGAACACTGAAGCTTTCTTT. This translates into CAISYDAGNLNTEAFF.

This clonotype was recorded many times. The chain has TRBV29-1 and TRBJ2-7; D might be TRBD1 (6 bases). Germline CDR1 is SQVTM and CDR2 is ANQGSEA. V was shortened by 4 bases and J by 7 bases, with 14 bases between the two germline ends. The CDR3 runs 12 residues. The CDR3 DNA is TGCAGCGTTGGACAGGCAAGTATGGAGCAGTACTTC. This sequence encodes CSVGQASMEQYF.